These T cell receptor beta chains were read from a single sample in a study of cytomegalovirus exposure and HLA in healthy donors. Produced via immunoSEQ multiplex PCR; TCRdb's table is partial and in-frame only. The sample table includes approximately 54,000 clones. Source material: PBMCs. The receptors here all came from a woman in her thirties or forties in good health and CMV-seronegative. The CDR3 runs from the conserved cysteine through the conserved F or W. The D gene is left open where the match is weak.

J,V,D,CDR3,DNA
TRBJ1-1,TRBV6-6,NA,CATGGLNTEAFF,TGTGCCACCGGGGGGTTGAACACTGAAGCTTTCTTT
TRBJ1-1,TRBV28,TRBD1,CASSSGTGRTEAFF,TGTGCCAGCAGCTCCGGGACAGGGAGGACTGAAGCTTTCTTT
TRBJ2-1,TRBV7-2,TRBD2,CASSPSGGPFNEQFF,TGTGCCAGCAGTCCCAGCGGGGGGCCCTTCAATGAGCAGTTCTTC
TRBJ1-4,TRBV6-5,NA,CASSYSRGENEKLFF,TGTGCCAGCAGTTACTCGCGGGGGGAAAATGAAAAACTGTTTTTT
TRBJ1-6,TRBV5-5,TRBD1,CASGPTGSNSPLHF,TGTGCCAGCGGACCGACAGGGTCTAATTCACCCCTCCACTTT
TRBJ2-5,TRBV28,TRBD1,CASSPSGQGQETQYF,TGTGCCAGCAGTCCCTCGGGACAGGGACAAGAGACCCAGTACTTC
TRBJ2-3,TRBV6-5,TRBD2,CASSSTGGRTDTQYF,TGTGCCAGCAGTTCCACGGGAGGACGCACAGATACGCAGTATTTT
TRBJ2-4,TRBV18,TRBD2,CASSPLGAGGKNIQYF,TGTGCCAGCTCACCACTTGGCGCGGGGGGCAAAAACATTCAGTACTTC
TRBJ1-6,TRBV4-3,NA,CASSQGGPGGYSPLHF,TGCGCCAGCAGCCAGGGAGGCCCGGGGGGATATTCACCCCTCCACTTT
TRBJ2-7,TRBV25-1,NA,CASSEFLGDVNEQYF,TGTGCCAGCAGTGAATTCCTAGGGGATGTGAACGAGCAGTACTTC
TRBJ1-1,TRBV19,NA,CASRIRSRNTEAFF,TGTGCCAGTAGAATTCGGTCGAGAAACACTGAAGCTTTCTTT
TRBJ2-2,TRBV19,TRBD2,CASNLAGVSTGELFF,TGTGCCAGTAATTTAGCGGGAGTGTCCACCGGGGAGCTGTTTTTT
TRBJ2-7,TRBV10-3,TRBD1,CAIAGTASSYEQYF,TGTGCCATCGCAGGGACAGCGAGCTCCTACGAGCAGTACTTC
TRBJ2-3,TRBV27,TRBD2,CASSFAAGVTDTQYF,TGTGCCAGCAGTTTTGCTGCGGGAGTTACAGATACGCAGTATTTT
TRBJ2-7,TRBV2,TRBD2,CASTGLAKYEQYF,TGTGCCAGCACGGGACTAGCGAAATACGAGCAGTACTTC
TRBJ2-7,TRBV5-6,TRBD1,CASSLGQGRYEQYF,TGTGCCAGCAGCTTGGGACAGGGGAGGTACGAGCAGTACTTC
TRBJ1-6,TRBV14,NA,CASSPDSSYNSPLHF,TGTGCCAGCAGCCCGGACAGCTCCTATAATTCACCCCTACACTTT
TRBJ1-4,TRBV30,NA,CAWSVGGLEKLFF,TGTGCCTGGAGTGTGGGAGGGCTAGAAAAACTGTTTTTT
TRBJ1-1,TRBV11-1,TRBD1,CASSSDRVMNTEAFF,TGTGCCAGCAGCTCTGACAGGGTGATGAACACTGAAGCTTTCTTT
TRBJ2-2,TRBV7-2,NA,CASSVRGGGLNTGELFF,TGTGCCAGCAGCGTACGGGGCGGGGGCCTGAACACCGGGGAGCTGTTTTTT
TRBJ2-7,TRBV6-5,NA,CASRDRGGSYEQYF,TGTGCCAGCAGAGACAGGGGAGGGTCCTACGAGCAGTACTTC
TRBJ2-7,TRBV19,NA,CASSIGRDSYEQYF,TGTGCCAGTAGTATCGGCAGGGATTCCTACGAGCAGTACTTC
TRBJ1-1,TRBV7-9,TRBD1,CASRRDRGNTEAFF,TGTGCCAGCAGACGGGACAGGGGGAACACTGAAGCTTTCTTT
TRBJ2-3,TRBV5-4,TRBD2,CASSSGLAGDTQYF,TGTGCCAGCAGCTCGGGACTAGCGGGAGACACGCAGTATTTT
TRBJ2-1,TRBV5-1,NA,CASSSLYNEQFF,TGCGCCAGCAGCTCCCTATACAATGAGCAGTTCTTC
TRBJ1-1,TRBV18,NA,CASSPSGLVTEAFF,TGTGCCAGCTCACCCAGCGGTCTGGTCACTGAAGCTTTCTTT
TRBJ1-1,TRBV10-2,NA,CASSHRFGSAEAFF,TGCGCCAGCAGCCACAGGTTTGGTTCGGCTGAAGCTTTCTTT
TRBJ1-2,TRBV7-2,TRBD1,CASSRLRDREGYTF,TGTGCCAGCAGCCGACTCCGGGACAGGGAGGGCTACACCTTC
TRBJ2-7,TRBV10-3,TRBD1,CAIKWGQGPPSDYEQYF,TGTGCCATCAAATGGGGACAGGGGCCGCCCTCTGACTACGAGCAGTACTTC
TRBJ2-7,TRBV20-1,TRBD2,CSAARTSEQYF,TGCAGTGCTGCGCGGACTAGCGAGCAGTACTTC
TRBJ2-5,TRBV27,TRBD1,CASSPWDRGGETQYF,TGTGCCAGCAGTCCCTGGGACAGGGGAGGAGAGACCCAGTACTTC
TRBJ2-7,TRBV30,TRBD1,CAWSVKGAGGYEQYF,TGTGCCTGGAGTGTAAAGGGGGCAGGGGGCTACGAGCAGTACTTC
TRBJ1-2,TRBV7-9,TRBD1,CASSNDRGRAYGYTF,TGTGCCAGCAGCAATGACAGGGGGCGCGCCTATGGCTACACCTTC
TRBJ1-2,TRBV28,NA,CASSLTQGIIYGYTF,TGTGCCAGCAGTTTAACCCAGGGGATAATCTATGGCTACACCTTC
TRBJ1-5,TRBV6-5,NA,CASSYGRGNQPQHF,TGTGCCAGCAGTTACGGCAGGGGCAATCAGCCCCAGCATTTT
TRBJ1-2,TRBV28,NA,CASLSGGRRGYTF,TGTGCCAGCCTATCGGGGGGTCGGCGTGGCTACACCTTC
TRBJ2-7,TRBV19,TRBD1,CASSQHSTGLSSYEQYF,TGTGCCAGTAGTCAACATTCGACAGGGCTTAGCTCCTACGAGCAGTACTTC
TRBJ2-3,TRBV19,TRBD1,CASSIGSDRGRRQYF,TGTGCCAGTAGTATAGGTTCGGACAGGGGGCGAAGGCAGTATTTT
TRBJ1-1,TRBV6-1,NA,CASTPLRGVTEAFF,TGTGCCAGCACACCACTCCGCGGGGTCACTGAAGCTTTCTTT
TRBJ1-1,TRBV2,TRBD1,CASRGTGGPEAFF,TGTGCCAGCAGAGGGACAGGGGGCCCTGAAGCTTTCTTT
TRBJ2-3,TRBV15,TRBD2,CATSREGGSVADTQYF,TGTGCCACCAGCAGAGAAGGCGGGAGTGTAGCAGATACGCAGTATTTT
TRBJ1-1,TRBV5-1,NA,CASSSTGSDTEAFF,TGCGCCAGCAGCTCTACAGGGTCCGACACTGAAGCTTTCTTT
TRBJ1-1,TRBV28,TRBD1,CASSPGQAREAFF,TGTGCCAGCAGCCCCGGACAGGCCAGAGAAGCTTTCTTT
TRBJ1-5,TRBV28,NA,CASIRGNQPQHF,TGTGCCAGCATCCGTGGCAATCAGCCCCAGCATTTT
TRBJ2-7,TRBV7-3,NA,CASSVSSAYEQYF,TGTGCCAGCAGCGTATCCAGCGCCTACGAGCAGTACTTC
TRBJ2-3,TRBV28,NA,CASSFAGIGTDTQYF,TGTGCCAGCAGTTTCGCGGGAATCGGTACAGATACGCAGTATTTT
TRBJ1-3,TRBV9,NA,CASSVDQGGNTIYF,TGTGCCAGCAGCGTAGATCAGGGTGGAAACACCATATATTTT